A selection of T cell receptor beta chains follows, all from one sample in a study of response to subunit inactivated influenza vaccine. TCRdb re-called the RT-PCR reads through MiXCR, storing one row per CDR3 protein. The sample has over 450,000 distinct CDR3 sequences, approximately 12% seen once. The source was PBMCs from blood, collected 40 to 50 days after vaccination. These TCRs come from a man aged 45-60 years who received an inactivated influenza vaccine. CDR3s include the opening cysteine and the closing phenylalanine or tryptophan. The order of the fields is J gene, clone size, V gene, D gene, CDR3 protein, CDR3 DNA. The D gene is left open where the match is weak. Where a row states a size, it is once, few, many or the class of an expanded clone; other rows omit it.

J: TRBJ1-2
size: few
V: TRBV9
D: TRBD1
CDR3: CASSPFGQGDSYGYTF
DNA: TGTGCCAGCAGCCCTTTTGGACAGGGGGACAGCTATGGCTACACCTTC

J: TRBJ2-3
size: -
V: TRBV24-1
D: TRBD1
CDR3: CATSDLRGTGTDTQYF
DNA: TGTGCCACCAGTGATTTGAGGGGGACAGGCACAGATACGCAGTATTTT

J: TRBJ2-2
size: -
V: TRBV4-2
D: -
CDR3: CASSQDRGRNTGELFF
DNA: TGTGCCAGCAGCCAAGATCGGGGGCGGAACACCGGGGAGCTGTTTTTT

J: TRBJ2-7
size: -
V: TRBV6-2/TRBV6-3
D: -
CDR3: CASLRLQGQPYEQYF
DNA: TGTGCCAGCCTTCGCCTTCAGGGTCAACCCTACGAGCAGTACTTC

J: TRBJ2-1
size: few
V: TRBV7-9
D: TRBD2
CDR3: CASSPLRGRAVHEQFF
DNA: TGTGCCAGCAGCCCCCTACGCGGGAGGGCCGTGCATGAGCAGTTCTTC

J: TRBJ2-5
size: -
V: TRBV7-8
D: -
CDR3: CASSTGRAHGTQYF
DNA: TGTGCCAGCAGCACAGGACGGGCTCATGGGACCCAGTACTTC

J: TRBJ2-1
size: -
V: TRBV11-1
D: -
CDR3: CASSATRRLKTPGYEQFF
DNA: TGTGCCAGCAGCGCCACCCGCAGACTTAAGACGCCAGGCTATGAGCAGTTCTTC

J: TRBJ1-4
size: -
V: TRBV12-3/TRBV12-4
D: -
CDR3: CASSDLGGFEKLFF
DNA: TGTGCCAGCAGTGACTTGGGGGGGTTTGAAAAACTGTTTTTT

J: TRBJ1-1
size: -
V: TRBV11-2
D: TRBD1
CDR3: CASTRGGASRTEAFF
DNA: TGTGCCAGCACCAGGGGGGGCGCATCGAGGACTGAAGCTTTCTTT

J: TRBJ2-3
size: few
V: TRBV9
D: -
CDR3: CASSVGLADTDTQYF
DNA: TGTGCCAGCAGCGTAGGCCTAGCCGACACAGATACGCAGTATTTT

J: TRBJ2-7
size: few
V: TRBV12-3/TRBV12-4
D: -
CDR3: CASSFAGSSAEQYF
DNA: TGTGCCAGCAGTTTCGCCGGATCTTCGGCCGAGCAGTACTTC

J: TRBJ2-7
size: many
V: TRBV5-1
D: TRBD2
CDR3: CASSDGGLAGAEQYF
DNA: TGCGCCAGCAGCGACGGCGGACTAGCGGGCGCCGAGCAGTACTTC

J: TRBJ2-7
size: -
V: TRBV29-1
D: TRBD1
CDR3: CSAGEQMGQAGQYF
DNA: TGCAGCGCTGGGGAACAAATGGGACAGGCAGGGCAGTACTTC

J: TRBJ2-1
size: few
V: TRBV20-1
D: -
CDR3: CSAGTGHLEQFF
DNA: TGCAGTGCTGGGACCGGTCATTTGGAGCAGTTCTTC

J: TRBJ1-6
size: -
V: TRBV6-5
D: -
CDR3: CASSYSGTRNNSPLHF
DNA: TGTGCCAGCAGTTACTCAGGGACGAGAAATAATTCACCCCTCCACTTT

J: TRBJ2-5
size: many
V: TRBV5-1
D: -
CDR3: CASSLDGRGETQYF
DNA: TGCGCCAGCAGCTTGGACGGCCGTGGGGAGACCCAGTACTTC

J: TRBJ2-1
size: few
V: TRBV4-1
D: TRBD2
CDR3: CASSQVGRESSYNEQFF
DNA: TGCGCCAGCAGCCAAGTTGGGAGGGAAAGCTCCTACAATGAGCAGTTCTTC

J: TRBJ2-1
size: few
V: TRBV20-1
D: TRBD2
CDR3: CSARATSGRDEQFF
DNA: TGCAGTGCTAGAGCGACTAGCGGGAGGGATGAGCAGTTCTTC

J: TRBJ2-1
size: -
V: TRBV6-5
D: -
CDR3: CASSYAISGAEQFF
DNA: TGTGCCAGCAGTTACGCTATTTCGGGGGCTGAGCAGTTCTTC

J: TRBJ2-2
size: -
V: TRBV28
D: TRBD2
CDR3: CASSSPYSWEGRVTGELFF
DNA: TGTGCCAGCAGTTCCCCTTACTCGTGGGAGGGCCGGGTCACCGGGGAGCTGTTTTTT

J: TRBJ2-2
size: -
V: TRBV20-1
D: -
CDR3: CSAREMNTAELFF
DNA: TGCAGTGCTAGAGAAATGAACACCGCGGAGCTGTTTTTT

J: TRBJ2-7
size: once
V: TRBV7-2
D: -
CDR3: CASSADSSSYEQYF
DNA: TGTGCCAGCAGCGCCGACTCGAGTTCCTACGAGCAGTACTTC

J: TRBJ2-3
size: -
V: TRBV5-1
D: TRBD2
CDR3: CARAAGGTDTQYF
DNA: TGCGCCAGAGCGGCGGGAGGTACAGATACGCAGTATTTT

J: TRBJ2-7
size: few
V: TRBV12-3/TRBV12-4
D: -
CDR3: CASSFGGGRREQYF
DNA: TGTGCCAGCAGTTTTGGAGGGGGGAGGAGGGAGCAGTACTTC

J: TRBJ2-1
size: -
V: TRBV29-1
D: -
CDR3: CSVEPNNEQFF
DNA: TGCAGCGTTGAGCCGAACAATGAGCAGTTCTTC

J: TRBJ1-5
size: few
V: TRBV5-1
D: -
CDR3: CASRLTSGEPQHF
DNA: TGCGCCAGCAGACTGACATCGGGGGAGCCCCAGCATTTT

J: TRBJ1-2
size: -
V: TRBV15
D: -
CDR3: CATSSPARGGGYTF
DNA: TGTGCCACCAGCAGCCCAGCTAGGGGAGGCGGCTACACCTTC

J: TRBJ2-1
size: many
V: TRBV5-1
D: -
CDR3: CASSLVISESSYNEQFF
DNA: TGCGCCAGCAGCTTGGTCATTAGCGAGAGCTCCTACAATGAGCAGTTCTTC

J: TRBJ2-6
size: -
V: TRBV19
D: -
CDR3: CATQDWGVSGANVLTF
DNA: TGTGCCACCCAAGATTGGGGCGTCTCTGGGGCCAACGTCCTGACTTTC

J: TRBJ2-3
size: few
V: TRBV24-1
D: -
CDR3: CATSDLEPPDTQYF
DNA: TGTGCCACCAGTGACCTGGAACCCCCAGATACGCAGTATTTT

J: TRBJ2-7
size: few
V: TRBV15
D: -
CDR3: CATSRGTGLDEQYF
DNA: TGTGCCACCAGCAGAGGCACAGGGCTAGACGAGCAGTACTTC

J: TRBJ1-6
size: few
V: TRBV20-1
D: TRBD1
CDR3: CSASPGQGNSPLHF
DNA: TGCAGTGCTAGCCCTGGACAGGGTAATTCACCCCTCCACTTT

J: TRBJ2-7
size: -
V: TRBV7-9
D: -
CDR3: CASSFAVEQYF
DNA: TGTGCCAGCAGCTTCGCGGTCGAGCAGTACTTC

J: TRBJ2-7
size: few
V: TRBV5-4
D: TRBD1
CDR3: CASSLQGALDEQYF
DNA: TGTGCCAGCAGCTTACAGGGGGCGCTTGACGAGCAGTACTTC

J: TRBJ2-7
size: few
V: TRBV25-1
D: -
CDR3: CASSDHSRYEQYF
DNA: TGTGCCAGCAGTGACCATAGTCGTTACGAGCAGTACTTC

J: TRBJ1-1
size: many
V: TRBV10-3
D: -
CDR3: CATGVEARHTEAFF
DNA: TGTGCCACCGGGGTAGAAGCGCGCCACACTGAAGCTTTCTTT

J: TRBJ2-5
size: many
V: TRBV15
D: TRBD2
CDR3: CATSRDRGSSGEETQYF
DNA: TGTGCCACCAGCAGAGACAGGGGTTCTAGCGGGGAAGAGACCCAGTACTTC

J: TRBJ2-1
size: few
V: TRBV20-1
D: TRBD2
CDR3: CSARDPVKRERNEQFF
DNA: TGCAGTGCTAGAGATCCCGTCAAGCGGGAGAGAAATGAGCAGTTCTTC

J: TRBJ2-7
size: -
V: TRBV7-9
D: -
CDR3: CASSLGGGHGEQYF
DNA: TGTGCCAGCAGCTTGGGGGGTGGCCATGGGGAGCAGTACTTC

J: TRBJ1-5
size: many
V: TRBV12-3/TRBV12-4
D: -
CDR3: CASSLVASNQPQHF
DNA: TGTGCCAGCAGTTTAGTCGCCAGCAATCAGCCCCAGCATTTT

J: TRBJ2-1
size: few
V: TRBV24-1
D: -
CDR3: CATSDSPLVRETNEQFF
DNA: TGTGCCACCAGTGATTCACCGTTAGTCAGGGAAACCAACGAGCAGTTCTTC

J: TRBJ2-2
size: -
V: TRBV20-1
D: -
CDR3: CSARVSQGGGELFF
DNA: TGCAGTGCTAGAGTTAGTCAGGGCGGCGGGGAGCTGTTTTTT

J: TRBJ1-1
size: few
V: TRBV5-1
D: -
CDR3: CASSVSMNTEAFF
DNA: TGCGCCAGCAGCGTGAGTATGAACACTGAAGCTTTCTTT

J: TRBJ1-5
size: -
V: TRBV3-1
D: -
CDR3: CASSQDNQPQHF
DNA: TGTGCCAGCAGCCAGGACAATCAGCCCCAGCATTTT

J: TRBJ2-7
size: few
V: TRBV5-1
D: -
CDR3: CASSPRGGSPYEQYF
DNA: TGCGCCAGCAGCCCGAGGGGGGGATCACCCTACGAGCAGTACTTC

J: TRBJ2-1
size: -
V: TRBV9
D: TRBD2
CDR3: CASSPPRASGRGNEQFF
DNA: TGTGCCAGCAGCCCACCTCGGGCTAGCGGGCGTGGGAATGAGCAGTTCTTC

J: TRBJ2-7
size: few
V: TRBV16
D: TRBD1
CDR3: CASSPTTGDEQYF
DNA: TGTGCCAGCAGCCCGACTACAGGGGACGAGCAGTACTTC

J: TRBJ2-7
size: many
V: TRBV4-3
D: TRBD1
CDR3: CASSQTGGYEQYF
DNA: TGCGCCAGCAGCCAGACAGGGGGCTACGAGCAGTACTTC

J: TRBJ1-2
size: -
V: TRBV4-1
D: TRBD1
CDR3: CASSQYQGANYGYTF
DNA: TGCGCCAGCAGCCAATACCAGGGGGCGAACTATGGCTACACCTTC

J: TRBJ2-4
size: few
V: TRBV5-1
D: TRBD1
CDR3: CASSSPRDSKNIQYF
DNA: TGCGCCAGCAGCTCACCCCGGGACAGCAAAAACATTCAGTACTTC

J: TRBJ2-7
size: -
V: TRBV12-3/TRBV12-4
D: TRBD2
CDR3: CASSWGLAESYEQYF
DNA: TGTGCCAGCAGTTGGGGCCTAGCGGAGTCCTACGAGCAGTACTTC

J: TRBJ2-3
size: -
V: TRBV5-1
D: -
CDR3: CASSPNLDTQYF
DNA: TGCGCCAGCAGCCCCAATTTAGATACGCAGTATTTT

J: TRBJ2-1
size: -
V: TRBV7-8
D: -
CDR3: CASSVESSYNEQFF
DNA: TGTGCCAGCAGCGTCGAGAGCTCCTACAATGAGCAGTTCTTC